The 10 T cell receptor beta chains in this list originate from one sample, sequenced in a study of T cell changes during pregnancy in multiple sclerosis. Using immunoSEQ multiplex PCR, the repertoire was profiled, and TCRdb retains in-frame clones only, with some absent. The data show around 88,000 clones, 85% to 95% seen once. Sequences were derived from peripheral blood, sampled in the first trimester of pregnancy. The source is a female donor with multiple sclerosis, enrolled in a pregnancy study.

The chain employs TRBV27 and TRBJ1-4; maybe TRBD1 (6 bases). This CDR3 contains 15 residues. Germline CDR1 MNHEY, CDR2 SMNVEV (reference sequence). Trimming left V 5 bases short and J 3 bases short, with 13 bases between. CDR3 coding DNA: TGTGCCAGCAGTCCCAGGGGAATGGCTAATGAAAAACTGTTTTTT. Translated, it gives CASSPRGMANEKLFF.

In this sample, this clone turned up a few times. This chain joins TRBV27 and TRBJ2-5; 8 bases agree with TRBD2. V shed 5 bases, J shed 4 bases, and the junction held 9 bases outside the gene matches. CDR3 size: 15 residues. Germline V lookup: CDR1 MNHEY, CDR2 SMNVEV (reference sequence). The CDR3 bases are TGTGCCAGCAGTCCAAGGGCGGGAGGACGAGAGACCCAGTACTTC. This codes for CASSPRAGGRETQYF.

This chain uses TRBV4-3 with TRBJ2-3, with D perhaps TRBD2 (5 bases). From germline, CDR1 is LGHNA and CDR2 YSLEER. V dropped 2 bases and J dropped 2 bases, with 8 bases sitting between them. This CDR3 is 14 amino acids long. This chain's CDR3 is CASSQRTATDTQYF. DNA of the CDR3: TGCGCCAGCAGCCAAAGGACTGCCACAGATACGCAGTATTTT.

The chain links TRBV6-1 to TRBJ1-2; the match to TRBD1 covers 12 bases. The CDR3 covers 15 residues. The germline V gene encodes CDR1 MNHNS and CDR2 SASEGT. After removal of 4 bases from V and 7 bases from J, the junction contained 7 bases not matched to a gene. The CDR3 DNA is TGTGCCAGCAGTGTAACCGGGACAGGGGGCGGTGGCTACACCTTC. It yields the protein CASSVTGTGGGGYTF.

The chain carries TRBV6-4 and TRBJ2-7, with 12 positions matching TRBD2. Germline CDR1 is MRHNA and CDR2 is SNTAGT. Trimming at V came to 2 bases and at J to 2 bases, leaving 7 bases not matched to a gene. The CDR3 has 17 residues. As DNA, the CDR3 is TGTGCCAGCAGTGACCCCTCTCCTAGCGGGAGGGCCTACGAGCAGTACTTC. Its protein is CASSDPSPSGRAYEQYF.

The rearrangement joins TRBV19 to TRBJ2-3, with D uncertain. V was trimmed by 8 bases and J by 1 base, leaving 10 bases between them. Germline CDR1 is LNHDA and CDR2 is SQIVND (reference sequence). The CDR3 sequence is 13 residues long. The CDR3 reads CASRHAGTDTQYF. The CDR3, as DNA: TGTGCCAGTCGACACGCCGGCACAGATACGCAGTATTTT.

This chain's CDR3 is CASSQPPTGLAGVTDTQYF. The CDR3 DNA follows: TGCGCCAGCAGTCAACCACCGACAGGACTAGCGGGGGTCACAGATACGCAGTATTTT. The chain uses TRBV23-1 and TRBJ2-3; TRBD2 aligns across 13 bases. TRBV23-1 is designated an ORF whose function remains uncertain. CDR3 length equals 19 residues. J lost 2 bases, V lost 2 bases, and 10 bases had no gene match.

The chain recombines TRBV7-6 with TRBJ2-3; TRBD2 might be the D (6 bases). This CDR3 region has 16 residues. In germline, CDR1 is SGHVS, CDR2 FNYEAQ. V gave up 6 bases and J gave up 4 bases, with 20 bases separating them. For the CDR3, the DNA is TGTGCCAGCAGTCAATTGCCTAGCGCCACTTCAGATACGCAGTATTTT. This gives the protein CASSQLPSATSDTQYF.

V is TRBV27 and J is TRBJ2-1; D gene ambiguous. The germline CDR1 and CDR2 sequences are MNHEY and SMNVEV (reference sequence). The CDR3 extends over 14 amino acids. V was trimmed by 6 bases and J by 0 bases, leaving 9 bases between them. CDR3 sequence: CASRTPGSYNEQFF. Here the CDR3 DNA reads TGTGCCAGCAGGACACCCGGCTCCTACAATGAGCAGTTCTTC.

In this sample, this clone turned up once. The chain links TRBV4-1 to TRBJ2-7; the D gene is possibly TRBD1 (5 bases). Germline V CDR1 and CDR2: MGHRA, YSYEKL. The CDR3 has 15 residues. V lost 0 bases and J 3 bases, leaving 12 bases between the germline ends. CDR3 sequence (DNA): TGCGCCAGCAGCCAAGACATAGACAGATACTACGAGCAGTACTTC. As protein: CASSQDIDRYYEQYF.